Following are 24 T cell receptor beta chains from one sample sequenced in a study of control samples from healthy donors and cancer patients. Clones were read by immunoSEQ multiplex PCR, and TCRdb kept only the in-frame ones, dropping some. The top ten hold less than 3.5% of the sample, which has some 110,000 clones, about 93% seen once. The sample comprised blood. Receptor source: a man aged 25-45 years in good health.

This rearrangement joins TRBV18 to TRBJ2-3, with D hard to call. Trimming cost V 2 bases and J 0 bases, with 12 bases left between them. Germline-derived CDR1 and CDR2 are KGHSH and LQKENI. This CDR3 spans 16 amino acids. The CDR3 DNA is TGTGCCAGCTCACCAGAGACCCGATCTAGCACAGATACGCAGTATTTT. Its translation is CASSPETRSSTDTQYF. The whole variable domain, filled in from reference TRBV18 and TRBJ2-3, reads NAGVMQNPRHLVRRRGQEARLRCSPMKGHSHVYWYRQLPEEGLKFMVYLQKENIIDESGMPKERFSAEFPKEGPSILRIQQVVRGDSAAYFCASSPETRSSTDTQYFGPGTRLTVL.

V is TRBV7-2 and J is TRBJ1-5; D is possibly TRBD1 (5 bases). Deletions cut 6 bases from V and 5 bases from J, with 17 bases between. The CDR3 is 15 amino acids. Germline V gene data show CDR1 as SGHTA and CDR2 as FQGNSA. The CDR3 sequence: CASSQGAGYHQPQHF. The CDR3 bases are TGTGCCAGCAGTCAAGGGGCAGGGTATCATCAGCCCCAGCATTTT.

This clone was seen more than once but under ten times. The gene calls are TRBV27 and TRBJ1-5, with D possibly being TRBD1 (6 bases). Germline loops: CDR1 MNHEY, CDR2 SMNVEV (reference sequence). This CDR3 has 17 residues. Between the trimmed V and J ends, which lost 5 bases and 3 bases, there was a span of 20 bases. CDR3 region: CASSLYGGGGTNQPQHF. The CDR3 DNA reads as TGTGCCAGCAGTCTGTACGGGGGGGGCGGGACCAATCAGCCCCAGCATTTT.

The chain has TRBV5-1 and TRBJ1-6; no firm D call. V lost 2 bases and J 5 bases, leaving 20 bases between the germline ends. The CDR3 is 18 amino acids. Per the germline V gene, CDR1 is SGHRS and CDR2 is YFSETQ. CDR3 sequence: CASSLRPIGVLDNSPLHF. In DNA, the CDR3 is TGCGCCAGCAGCTTAAGGCCCATCGGGGTCCTGGATAATTCACCCCTCCACTTT.

The chain uses TRBV3-1 (or the pseudogene TRBV3-2) and TRBJ2-1, with unresolved D. The CDR3 consists of 13 residues. The germline V gene has CDR1 LGHDT and CDR2 YNNKEL (reference sequence). Deletions cut 0 bases from V and 7 bases from J, with 7 bases between. CDR3 region: CASSQEHGNEQFF. CDR3 DNA sequence: TGTGCCAGCAGCCAAGAGCATGGGAATGAGCAGTTCTTC.

In this sample, this clone turned up a few times. This chain joins TRBV4-1 and TRBJ2-3; 9 bases line up with TRBD1. The CDR3 totals 16 residues. Trimming removed 4 bases from V and 2 bases from J; junction bases left unmatched: 7. Per the germline V gene, CDR1 is MGHRA and CDR2 is YSYEKL. The CDR3 DNA reads TGCGCCAGCAGCCGTCAGACAGGGGGGTACACAGATACGCAGTATTTT. It is translated as CASSRQTGGYTDTQYF.

The gene calls are TRBV27 and TRBJ1-6, with D perhaps TRBD1 (6 bases). V lost 6 bases and J lost 1, with 10 bases in between. From germline, CDR1 is MNHEY and CDR2 SMNVEV (reference sequence). The CDR3 runs 15 residues. CDR3 nucleotides: TGTGCCAGCAGACCCAGGGGATCCTATAATTCACCCCTCCACTTT. Protein product: CASRPRGSYNSPLHF.

V and J are TRBV5-1 and TRBJ1-1, with a weak D call TRBD1 (5 bases). The V end was cut by 2 bases, the J end by 1 base, with 15 bases between. Germline V gene data show CDR1 as SGHRS and CDR2 as YFSETQ. This CDR3 spans 16 amino acids. CDR3 nucleotides: TGCGCCAGCAGCTTCGGATCCTCCACAGGGAACACTGAAGCTTTCTTT. Translating it yields CASSFGSSTGNTEAFF.

The genes are TRBV11-2 and TRBJ2-3; 9 bases align to TRBD2. With V trimmed by 7 bases and J by 0 bases, 5 bases remained unmatched. Germline lookup yields CDR1 SGHAT and CDR2 FQNNGV. The CDR3 totals 15 residues. The chain's CDR3 is CASTSGRSSTDTQYF. As DNA, the CDR3 is TGTGCCAGCACCAGCGGGAGGTCTAGCACAGATACGCAGTATTTT.

The CDR3 sequence is CASSLRIGTGELFF. Written as DNA, the CDR3 is TGTGCCAGCAGCCTAAGGATTGGTACCGGGGAGCTGTTTTTT. The chain employs TRBV3-1 (or the pseudogene TRBV3-2) and TRBJ2-2; D unresolved. The CDR3 runs to 14 residues. Germline CDR1 is LGHDT and CDR2 is YNNKEL (reference sequence). The V end lost 4 bases, the J end lost 5 bases, and 11 bases lay between the germline ends.

The chain links TRBV20-1 to TRBJ1-1; TRBD1 might be the D (6 bases). Germline loops: CDR1 DFQATT, CDR2 SNEGSKA (reference sequence). This CDR3 is 17 amino acids long. The V and J ends lost 3 bases and 4 bases respectively, with 24 bases between them. This CDR3 is CSASNPYGGGRSTEAFF. The CDR3 DNA sequence: TGCAGTGCTAGTAATCCCTACGGAGGGGGTAGAAGCACTGAAGCTTTCTTT.

This rearrangement joins TRBV18 to TRBJ2-3, with 7 bases that match TRBD2. Losses at the gene ends were 4 bases for V and 0 bases for J; bases not matched to a gene: 7. CDR3 length: 16 residues. CDR1 is KGHSH, CDR2 LQKENI, per germline. The CDR3 DNA reads TGTGCCAGCTCACGGGGACGGACTAGTAGCACAGATACGCAGTATTTT. Its translation is CASSRGRTSSTDTQYF.

The chain recombines TRBV7-9 with TRBJ1-3, with a weak D call TRBD1 (6 bases). Trimming removed 0 bases from V and 4 bases from J, with 10 bases in between. The V gene's germline CDR1 is SEHNR and CDR2 FQNEAQ (reference sequence). The CDR3 sequence is 15 residues long. As DNA, the CDR3 is TGTGCCAGCAGCTTAGCATCGGGGGCAGGAAACACCATATATTTT. Its translation: CASSLASGAGNTIYF.

The rearrangement links TRBV19 to TRBJ1-6; the match to TRBD1 covers 8 bases. V lost 3 bases, J lost 6 bases, and 4 bases stayed unmatched. The CDR3 has 15 amino acids. Germline CDR1 and CDR2: LNHDA and SQIVND (reference sequence). CDR3 sequence reads: CASSMDREGNSPLHF. CDR3 bases: TGTGCCAGTAGTATGGACAGGGAGGGTAATTCACCCCTCCACTTT.

The V and J genes are TRBV19 and TRBJ1-4; TRBD1 is a possible D gene (5 bases). This CDR3 is 12 amino acids long. CDR1 and CDR2 from the germline V gene are LNHDA and SQIVND (reference sequence). V was clipped by 5 bases and J by 8 bases, with 9 bases between them. CDR3 loop: CASSGTWEKLFF. CDR3 DNA: TGTGCCAGTAGTGGGACGTGGGAAAAACTGTTTTTT.

The chain joins TRBV27 to TRBJ1-6, with TRBD1 identical over 7 bases. Per the germline V gene, CDR1 is MNHEY and CDR2 is SMNVEV (reference sequence). The length of the CDR3 is 14 residues. V lost 2 bases and J lost 9; bases outside the gene matches: 4. DNA of the CDR3: TGTGCCAGCAGTTTAGGACAGGTCGGTTCACCCCTCCACTTT. This translates into CASSLGQVGSPLHF.

The gene calls are TRBV6-5 and TRBJ2-7; 10 nucleotides line up with TRBD1. Germline CDR1 is MNHEY and CDR2 is SVGAGI. The CDR3 has 15 amino acids. The V gene end was trimmed by 2 bases and the J gene end by 4 bases; junction bases not matched to a gene: 5. The chain's CDR3 is CASSYRDRGGYEQYF. The CDR3 bases are TGTGCCAGCAGTTACAGGGACAGGGGTGGATACGAGCAGTACTTC.

Note on this clone: Compared with germline, one end of the junction differs, possibly owing to a read error. The V and J genes are TRBV2 and TRBJ2-1; 8 positions match TRBD2. The CDR3 totals 11 residues. CDR1 is SNHLY, CDR2 FYNNEI, per germline. The CDR3 region is CASGTRDRVIF. The CDR3 DNA reads as TGTGCCAGCGGGACTAGGGACCGGGTGATCTTC.

J is TRBJ1-1 and V is TRBV4-1; no clear D. Trimming pared 2 bases from V and 4 bases from J, leaving 11 bases between. CDR3 length: 14 residues. Germline V gene sequence: CDR1 MGHRA, CDR2 YSYEKL. CDR3 in DNA: TGCGCCAGCAGCCAACCCTTCCGGGGCACTGAAGCTTTCTTT. It encodes CASSQPFRGTEAFF.

The V gene is TRBV28, the J gene TRBJ1-1; D may be TRBD1 (5 bases). The CDR3 contains 14 residues. The germline V gene encodes CDR1 MDHEN and CDR2 SYDVKM. V lost 5 bases, J lost 5 bases, and 15 bases lay in between. The CDR3 region has the DNA TGTGCCAGCAGTCAAATTACCGAGGGGACTGAAGCTTTCTTT. It is translated as CASSQITEGTEAFF.

To note about this clone: An end of the junction does not agree with germline; a read error may underlie this. V is TRBV6-5 and J is TRBJ1-5; possibly TRBD1 for D (5 bases). The CDR3 length is 14 residues. CDR1 and CDR2 (germline): MNHEY, SVGAGI. The DNA of the CDR3 is TGTGCCGGCAGTAACAGGTTTCAGGATCAGCCCCAGCATTTT. Its protein product is CAGSNRFQDQPQHF.

This clone is a singleton in its sample. The V gene is TRBV12-5, the J gene TRBJ2-7, with 10 bases lining up with TRBD1. CDR1 and CDR2 from the germline V gene are LGHNT and FRNRAP. CDR3 length equals 17 residues. The V and J ends lost 1 base and 3 bases, in that order; junction bases with no gene match: 9. The CDR3 loop is CASGLGFSGTGVYEQYV. The CDR3 nucleotides read TGTGCTAGTGGTTTGGGATTTTCCGGGACAGGGGTCTACGAGCAGTACGTC.

V is TRBV11-2 and J is TRBJ2-3; D uncertain. Germline V gene sequence: CDR1 SGHAT, CDR2 FQNNGV. Trimming took off 2 bases at V and 4 bases at J, with 4 bases between the two ends. CDR3 length: 12 amino acids. CDR3 sequence (DNA): TGTGCCAGCAGCTTATTGGCAGATACGCAGTATTTT. Translated, it gives CASSLLADTQYF.

The J gene is TRBJ2-6, the V gene TRBV5-1, with D perhaps matching TRBD2 (6 bases). Trimming took 0 bases from V and 0 from J, leaving 10 bases between them. Germline assignment: CDR1 SGHRS and CDR2 YFSETQ. The length of the CDR3 is 17 residues. This CDR3 is CASSLVGLSSGANVLTF. DNA for the CDR3: TGCGCCAGCAGCTTGGTGGGACTGAGCTCTGGGGCCAACGTCCTGACTTTC.